This T cell receptor beta chain derives from a study of lymphopenia after photon versus proton radiotherapy. Produced via immunoSEQ multiplex PCR; TCRdb's table is partial and in-frame only. The profile covers 35,000 to 50,000 clones, with around 90% appearing a single time and roughly 15% taken by the ten largest. Whole-study results and caveats: After the lymphocyte nadir, photon-treated repertoires showed oligoclonal expansion, especially of CD8+ Temra cells. Photon-treated patients lost naive T cells and TCR diversity; proton-treated stayed stable. Only patients who died were analyzed for survival; proton advantage is unproven. A bigger post-nadir fall in TCR diversity correlated inversely with survival time in deceased patients.

Regarding this clone: No antigen is known for it.

This sample comprised peripheral blood, obtained from a patient treated with photon-based radiotherapy. This clonotype was obtained from a man between 60 and 70 years old with cholangiocarcinoma.

The DNA for the CDR3 is TGCGCCAGCAGCCCAGGGACAGGGTTGGGGACCGGGGAGCTGTTTTTT. Its protein is CASSPGTGLGTGELFF. The chain joins TRBV5-1 to TRBJ2-2; 9 nucleotides align to TRBD1. The CDR3 contains 16 residues. CDR1 and CDR2 from the germline V gene are SGHRS and YFSETQ. Trimming took 4 bases from V and 5 from J; bases not matched to a gene: 9.